The 11 T cell receptor beta chains reported below all come from one sample, sequenced in a study of blood T cell repertoires in COVID-19. Clones were sequenced by immunoSEQ multiplex PCR, and TCRdb holds only the in-frame ones, with some missing. The sample carries just over 650,000 clones, around 90% recorded once. Sequencing used peripheral blood. These receptors all come from a woman aged 18-29 years with acute or convalescent COVID-19.

The V and J genes are TRBV5-1 and TRBJ2-7, with D possibly TRBD1 on 6 matching bases. Germline V CDR1 and CDR2: SGHRS, YFSETQ. This CDR3 comprises 16 residues. V shed 3 bases and J shed 2 bases, with 18 bases lying between them. The CDR3, as DNA: TGCGCCAGCAGCTGGGAAATTAACAGGGACCCCTACGAGCAGTACTTC. Protein: CASSWEINRDPYEQYF.

V and J are TRBV24-1 and TRBJ1-2; TRBD1 is a possible D gene (5 bases). The germline V and J ends were trimmed by 5 bases and 3 bases, with 9 bases remaining between them. The CDR3 runs 13 residues. Germline V gene lookup returns CDR1 KGHDR and CDR2 SFDVKD. DNA of the CDR3: TGTGCCACCAGTGGTGACAGTTACTATGGCTACACCTTC. It codes for CATSGDSYYGYTF.

V is TRBV19 and J is TRBJ1-1; maybe TRBD1 (5 bases). V shed 5 bases and J shed 1 base, with 14 bases lying between them. The germline CDR1 and CDR2 sequences are LNHDA and SQIVND (reference sequence). This CDR3 region has 15 residues. CDR3 in amino acids: CASSPLGRGNTEAFF. The DNA of the CDR3 is TGTGCCAGTAGTCCTTTGGGAAGGGGGAACACTGAAGCTTTCTTT. The entire variable domain, with the rest obtained from reference TRBV19 and TRBJ1-1, is as follows: DGGITQSPKYLFRKEGQNVTLSCEQNLNHDAMYWYRQDPGQGLRLIYYSQIVNDFQKGDIAEGYSVSREKKESFPLTVTSAQKNPTAFYLCASSPLGRGNTEAFFGQGTRLTVV.

The rearrangement joins TRBV10-3 to TRBJ2-7; 7 positions match TRBD2. The length of the CDR3 is 14 residues. In germline, CDR1 is ENHRY, CDR2 SYGVKD. After removal of 4 bases from V and 6 bases from J, the junction contained 9 bases not matched to a gene. The CDR3 loop reads CAISGGLDMAEQYF. The DNA of the CDR3 is TGTGCCATCAGTGGCGGACTAGATATGGCCGAGCAGTACTTC.

This chain uses TRBV7-9 with TRBJ1-2, with 8 nucleotides matching TRBD1. Germline-derived CDR1 and CDR2 are SEHNR and FQNEAQ (reference sequence). Losses at the gene ends were 5 bases for V and 8 bases for J; bases not matched to a gene: 10. This CDR3 spans 14 amino acids. Written as DNA, the CDR3 is TGTGCCAGCAGCGGCGGACAGGGTTTGGGAGGCTACACCTTC. Translation gives CASSGGQGLGGYTF.

The gene calls are TRBV9 and TRBJ1-5; TRBD1 matches 9 bases. V lost 3 bases, J lost 6 bases, and 4 bases stayed unmatched. Germline V CDR1 and CDR2: SGDLS, YYNGEE. The CDR3 extends over 14 amino acids. The CDR3 spells CASSAGQGIQPQHF. The CDR3 DNA is TGTGCCAGCAGCGCGGGACAGGGCATTCAGCCCCAGCATTTT.

The rearrangement uses TRBV10-3 and TRBJ1-2, with D unresolved. The germline CDR1 and CDR2 sequences are ENHRY and SYGVKD. This CDR3 comprises 15 residues. V dropped 2 bases and J dropped 0 bases, with 10 bases sitting between them. In DNA, the CDR3 is TGTGCCATCAGTGAGACCTTGACATCTAACTATGGCTACACCTTC. As protein: CAISETLTSNYGYTF.

Comment on this clone: Distinct nucleotide sequences in the sample also encode this CDR3. This rearrangement joins TRBV19 to TRBJ1-2; no clear D gene. This CDR3 spans 13 amino acids. Trimming left V 1 base short and J 2 bases short, with 5 bases between. The germline V gene encodes CDR1 LNHDA and CDR2 SQIVND (reference sequence). CDR3 protein: CASSIGGNYGYTF. CDR3 DNA sequence: TGTGCCAGTAGTATAGGAGGAAACTATGGCTACACCTTC.

V and J are TRBV28 and TRBJ1-1, with D perhaps matching TRBD1 (5 bases). Germline CDR1 is MDHEN and CDR2 is SYDVKM. Trimming pared 6 bases from V and 4 bases from J, leaving 21 bases between. This CDR3 is 16 amino acids long. CDR3 sequence reads: CASSPPGRGGFTEAFF. CDR3 sequence (DNA): TGTGCCAGCAGCCCCCCCGGAAGGGGAGGGTTCACTGAAGCTTTCTTT. The full variable domain, in which reference TRBV28 and TRBJ1-1 provide the parts outside the CDR3, is DVKVTQSSRYLVKRTGEKVFLECVQDMDHENMFWYRQDPGLGLRLIYFSYDVKMKEKGDIPEGYSVSREKKERFSLILESASTNQTSMYLCASSPPGRGGFTEAFFGQGTRLTVV.

V usage is TRBV12-3 or TRBV12-4 and J usage is TRBJ1-4; D is ambiguous. The CDR3 has 10 residues. With 8 bases removed from V and 5 bases from J, the gap between germline ends came to 3 bases. The CDR3 loop reads CASGNEKLFF. In nucleotides, the CDR3 is TGTGCCAGCGGCAATGAAAAACTGTTTTTT.

CDR3 loop: CASSGTADGYTF. DNA of the CDR3: TGTGCCAGCAGCGGCACGGCGGATGGCTACACCTTC. V gene TRBV9 combines with J gene TRBJ1-2, with D uncertain. With 3 bases removed from V and 6 bases from J, the gap between germline ends came to 9 bases. This CDR3 contains 12 residues. Germline-derived CDR1 and CDR2 are SGDLS and YYNGEE.